Shown below are 8 T cell receptor beta chains from a single sample sequenced in a study of T cell responses to AZD1222 COVID-19 vaccine. Sequencing used immunoSEQ multiplex PCR; TCRdb keeps in-frame clones, though not all of them. Among about 110,000 clones listed, roughly 84% were seen once. Source: peripheral blood, taken on day 0 of AZD1222 vaccination. The receptors shown here come from an adult in good health.

V and J are TRBV28 and TRBJ2-5; D possibly matches TRBD1 or TRBD2 (5 bases each). The CDR3 runs to 15 residues. Trimming took off 5 bases at V and 0 bases at J, with 13 bases between the two ends. Germline V CDR1 and CDR2: MDHEN, SYDVKM. The CDR3 sequence is CASSPLGADQETQYF. CDR3 nucleotide sequence: TGTGCCAGCAGTCCCCTCGGGGCGGACCAAGAGACCCAGTACTTC. Variable domain in full (rest from reference TRBV28 and TRBJ2-5): DVKVTQSSRYLVKRTGEKVFLECVQDMDHENMFWYRQDPGLGLRLIYFSYDVKMKEKGDIPEGYSVSREKKERFSLILESASTNQTSMYLCASSPLGADQETQYFGPGTRLLVL.

J is TRBJ1-4 and V is TRBV7-8, with D possibly TRBD1 on 5 matching bases. V lost 4 bases to trimming and J lost 2 bases, with 20 bases between them. This CDR3 spans 18 amino acids. Germline-derived CDR1 and CDR2 are SGHVS and FQNEAQ. The CDR3: CASSSNPQGVRTNEKLFF. In DNA form, the CDR3 reads TGTGCCAGCAGCTCTAACCCCCAGGGAGTTCGGACTAATGAAAAACTGTTTTTT.

Only one count was recorded for this clone. The CDR3 loop is CASSQDRTSRYNNEQFF. CDR3 DNA sequence: TGCGCCAGCAGCCAAGATAGGACTAGCAGATATAACAATGAGCAGTTCTTC. The chain couples TRBV4-3 to TRBJ2-1; 8 bases fit TRBD2. The J segment lost 5 bases and the V segment lost 0 bases, leaving 9 bases of the junction unmatched. CDR1 and CDR2 (germline): LGHNA, YSLEER. The CDR3 sequence is 17 residues long.

This clone was counted a single time. V gene TRBV7-2 combines with J gene TRBJ2-7; TRBD1 aligns across 7 bases. The V gene's germline CDR1 is SGHTA and CDR2 FQGNSA. The CDR3 totals 15 residues. The ends lost 5 bases at V and 4 bases at J; junction bases unmatched: 11. The CDR3 nucleotides read TGTGCCAGCAGCCGTTCGACAGGGACGTCTTACGAGCAGTACTTC. Translating it yields CASSRSTGTSYEQYF.

The rearrangement links TRBV2 to TRBJ2-7; 12 positions agree with TRBD2. Germline assignment: CDR1 SNHLY and CDR2 FYNNEI. The trim removed 10 bases at V and 4 bases at J, leaving 5 bases unmatched. This CDR3 has 13 residues. The CDR3 DNA sequence: TGTGCCATCAAGACTAGCGGGAGTTACGAGCAGTACTTC. This encodes CAIKTSGSYEQYF.

The chain uses TRBV18 and TRBJ1-5, with D unresolved. The CDR3 sequence is 15 residues long. The ends were cut back, 3 bases at V and 1 base at J, with 10 bases in the middle. Germline lookup yields CDR1 KGHSH and CDR2 LQKENI. The CDR3 protein is CASSPGGPSNQPQHF. CDR3 DNA sequence: TGTGCCAGCTCACCGGGAGGCCCCAGCAATCAGCCCCAGCATTTT. The entire variable domain, with the rest obtained from reference TRBV18 and TRBJ1-5, is as follows: NAGVMQNPRHLVRRRGQEARLRCSPMKGHSHVYWYRQLPEEGLKFMVYLQKENIIDESGMPKERFSAEFPKEGPSILRIQQVVRGDSAAYFCASSPGGPSNQPQHFGDGTRLSIL.

The rearrangement links TRBV10-3 to TRBJ2-5; a possible D gene is TRBD2 (6 bases). This CDR3 is built from 13 residues. Per the germline V gene, CDR1 is ENHRY and CDR2 is SYGVKD. The ends were cut back, 10 bases at V and 3 bases at J, with 15 bases in the middle. The CDR3 loop is CATRPAGKETQYF. The CDR3 DNA reads TGTGCCACGCGACCAGCGGGTAAAGAGACCCAGTACTTC.

The rearrangement links TRBV6-6 to TRBJ1-1; D is unresolved. Germline CDR1 reads MNHNY; CDR2 reads SVGAGI (reference sequence). Trimming shortened V by 3 bases and J by 1 base, and 6 bases separated the two germline ends. The CDR3 is 13 amino acids. The CDR3 DNA reads as TGTGCCAGCAGTTATAACGGGAACACTGAAGCTTTCTTT. Encoded protein: CASSYNGNTEAFF.